The clone carrying this T cell receptor beta chain has only a few counts. Its specificity is not known. This PCR relied on a set of 60 Vbeta primers and 13 Jbeta primers. Libraries were prepared by immunoSEQ multiplex PCR; TCRdb keeps only in-frame clonotypes and omits some of them. The sample contains 150,000 or so clones, about 75% of which appear only once. This record belongs to a study of cytomegalovirus exposure and HLA in healthy donors. Points from the study as a whole: Associated with HLA alleles at 0.05 false discovery rate in a later analysis were over 15,000 TCR beta sequences. Differences between HLA loci emerged in a later analysis of TCR association rates, with DRB1 most and HLA-C fewest. The majority of TCR sequences were rare, yet some public TCRs appeared in many donors.

V was trimmed by 3 bases and J by 5 bases, leaving 7 bases between them. The germline V gene has CDR1 LNHDA and CDR2 SQIVND (reference sequence). This CDR3 spans 12 amino acids. Sequenced material: PBMCs. This TCR was sampled from a man aged 18 to 29 in good health and CMV-seropositive. The chain is built from TRBV19 and TRBJ1-1, with D uncertain. The CDR3 sequence: CASSMWRTEAFF. CDR3 in DNA: TGTGCCAGTAGTATGTGGCGGACTGAAGCTTTCTTT.